The TCR beta chain described here comes from a study of CD8 T cells in Susac syndrome (dated by TCRdb to between 2017 and 2020). Turning to the overall study: Whether CD8+ T cell activation and differentiation in Susac syndrome was antigen driven was tested using repertoire sequencing.

The germline V gene sets CDR1 to SGHDT and CDR2 to YYEEEE. Trimming at the junction amounts to 3 bases on V and 4 bases on J, and the germline ends lie 16 bases apart. From the cysteine through the phenylalanine, the CDR3 covers 15 amino acids. The CDR3 DNA has 45 bases and is translated from base 1. Comments on this clonotype: Its binding antigen is unknown. Base quality data are lacking; no much larger clone is found one base away.

RNA was extracted using the RNeasy kit, and about 0.5 to 1 ug of the RNA was reverse transcribed with random hexamers. The immunoSEQ multiplex PCR assay, which covers 54 Vbeta and 13 Jbeta segments, was used to amplify TCR beta CDR3 regions. Bias from PCR amplification was corrected by using a synthetic template baseline for primer optimization and for computational correction. Concerning the study's data processing: Reads were annotated to V, D and J genes per IMGT and analyzed with immunoSEQ Analyzer, keeping only productive sequences. Clonality was computed as one minus Shannon entropy normalized by log2 of the number of productive unique sequences. Public and private clones were assessed among the 100 most prevalent clones of each patient and control. Clones were defined as Susac-specific if absent from the healthy and MS cohorts, from 1052 published viral clones and from other ImmuneACCESS disease sequences. TCRdb redid the processing of the public reads, applying fastp at Q25 and MiXCR, and retained in-frame beta chains. Rows matching on CDR3 protein sequence are summarized as one entry with the most common DNA and genes. These V and J calls originate from TCRdb's pipeline instead of the authors' own analysis. The sample table shows approximately 160,000 distinct CDR3 sequences, and approximately 95% are seen once. The ten largest clones add up to over 0.09% of the sample.

Peripheral blood CD8+ and CD4+ T cells from healthy donors, Susac syndrome patients and multiple sclerosis patients were profiled using high-throughput TCR beta sequencing. The multiple sclerosis controls were treatment-naive patients whose relapsing-remitting disease, either stable or active, fulfilled the revised McDonald criteria. Bulk CD8+ and CD4+ T cells were purified magnetically by negative isolation, whereas CD8+ TEMRA cells were enriched by FACS. Blood was drawn into EDTA tubes, processed within 24 hours, and PBMCs were isolated by density gradient centrifugation. PBMCs intended for TCR sequencing were cryopreserved in liquid nitrogen and were subsequently thawed in a 37 degrees C water bath. The sorted or isolated CD4+, CD8+ and CD8+ TEMRA cells reached a purity of at least 90%. Study-level results and caveats: The study acknowledged that relatively few individuals were included in the TCR sequencing and HLA analysis.

The chain is encoded by TRBV5-6 joined to TRBJ1-1; the D gene cannot be resolved reliably. This clonotype originated in a human donor with multiple sclerosis. The sample taken for sequencing was CD4+ T cells from PBMCs. The CDR3 here reads CASSSRVRVGTEAFF. The DNA sequence is as follows: TGTGCCAGCAGCTCACGGGTTCGGGTAGGCACTGAAGCTTTCTTT. With the rest looked up from the reference TRBV5-6 and TRBJ1-1 genes rather than sequenced, the full variable domain is DAGVTQSPTHLIKTRGQQVTLRCSPKSGHDTVSWYQQALGQGPQFIFQYYEEEERQRGNFPDRFSGHQFPNYSSELNVNALLLGDSALYLCASSSRVRVGTEAFFGQGTRLTVV.